The T cell receptor beta chain under discussion was sequenced for a study of radiation and T cells in renal cell carcinoma. Looking at the study overall: Nephrectomy followed 15 Gy stereotactic body radiation by 4 weeks.

This CDR3 spans 15 amino acids. The V and J ends lost 3 bases and 4 bases respectively, with 14 bases between them. Germline lookup yields CDR1 ENHRY and CDR2 SYGVKD. Documented time point: blood 2 weeks post-SBRT. Sample treatment: 15 Gy SBRT to primary tumor, nephrectomy 4 weeks later. Serial blood draws occurred at baseline and 2 and 4 weeks post-SBRT. This table comes from immunoSEQ multiplex PCR, and its TCRdb copy is limited to in-frame clones, with some not included. The sample has fewer than 55,000 clones, 75% to 90% seen once. Regarding the study as a whole: From baseline, blood top tumor clonotypes peaked at 2 weeks post-radiation.

Concerning this clone: Its matching antigen is unknown.

This clonotype was obtained from an older woman with renal cell carcinoma. The chain uses TRBV10-3 and TRBJ2-3; the D gene is possibly TRBD1 (6 bases). The input for sequencing was blood, taken from a patient whose treatment included radiotherapy and nephrectomy. The CDR3 here is CAISDEGVLADTQYF. The CDR3 nucleotides read TGTGCCATCAGTGATGAGGGGGTATTGGCAGATACGCAGTATTTT.